This TCR beta chain was recorded in a study of blood T cell repertoires in COVID-19. Study at large: T cells, B-cell-depleted T cells, or PBMCs provided the cDNA or gDNA that served as material.

Those enrolled in Seattle joined during active infection and were followed longitudinally afterward. Per the original data handling: Amplified reference gene primers provided the basis for estimating nucleated cell counts. This table comes from immunoSEQ multiplex PCR, and its TCRdb copy is limited to in-frame clones, with some not included. D and trimming come from the DNA, and the V and J calls and clone size come from that table. The sample holds 250,000 to 350,000 clones; approximately 84% are singletons and the top ten take over 1.1%. CDR3 length equals 15 residues. V dropped 7 bases and J dropped 0 bases, with 13 bases sitting between them. Germline V gene sequence: CDR1 LNHDA, CDR2 SQIVND (reference sequence).

The gene calls are TRBV19 and TRBJ1-5, with D perhaps matching TRBD1 (6 bases). This TCR derives from a human donor with COVID-19, enrolled during active disease. The donor label of this sample is uncertain. The sample taken for sequencing was peripheral blood. The CDR3 here is CASIGQRNSNQPQHF. As DNA, the CDR3 is TGTGCCAGTATAGGACAGAGAAATAGCAATCAGCCCCAGCATTTT.